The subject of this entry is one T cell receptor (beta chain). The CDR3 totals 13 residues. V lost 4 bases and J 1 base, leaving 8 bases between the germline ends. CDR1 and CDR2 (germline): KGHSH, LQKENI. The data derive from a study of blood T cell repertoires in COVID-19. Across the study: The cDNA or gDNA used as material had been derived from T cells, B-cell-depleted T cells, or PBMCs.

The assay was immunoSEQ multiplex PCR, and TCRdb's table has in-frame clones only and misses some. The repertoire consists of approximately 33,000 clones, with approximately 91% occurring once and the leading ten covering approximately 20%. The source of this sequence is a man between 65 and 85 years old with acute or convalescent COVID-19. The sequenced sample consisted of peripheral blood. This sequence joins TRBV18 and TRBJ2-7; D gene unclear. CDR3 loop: CASSLAPSYEQYF. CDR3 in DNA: TGTGCCAGCTCACTGGCTCCTTCCTACGAGCAGTACTTC.